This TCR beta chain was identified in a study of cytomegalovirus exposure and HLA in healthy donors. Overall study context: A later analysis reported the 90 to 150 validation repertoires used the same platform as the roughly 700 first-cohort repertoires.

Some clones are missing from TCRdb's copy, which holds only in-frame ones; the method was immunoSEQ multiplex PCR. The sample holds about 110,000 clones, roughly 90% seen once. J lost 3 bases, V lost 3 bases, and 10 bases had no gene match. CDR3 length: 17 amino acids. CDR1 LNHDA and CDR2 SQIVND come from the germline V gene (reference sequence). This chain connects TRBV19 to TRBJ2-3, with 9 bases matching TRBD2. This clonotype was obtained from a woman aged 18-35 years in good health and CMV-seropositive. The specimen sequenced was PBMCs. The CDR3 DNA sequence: TGTGCCAGTAGTATCTTGGCGGGGGGGAGGAGTACAGATACGCAGTATTTT. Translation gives CASSILAGGRSTDTQYF.